This TCR beta chain comes out of a study of T cells in localized non-small cell lung cancer. Sequencing was performed with immunoSEQ multiplex PCR; in TCRdb, only in-frame clones are kept and a portion is missing. The sample has 70,000 or so clones, approximately 84% seen once. V lost 2 bases and J lost 9, with 21 bases in between. CDR1 is SGDLS, CDR2 YYNGEE, per germline. The length of the CDR3 is 16 residues. The V and J genes are TRBV9 and TRBJ2-1, with TRBD2 as a possible D gene (6 bases). Specimen: peripheral blood, collected before any cancer treatment. This TCR derives from a female donor over 55 with stage I lung adenocarcinoma. The CDR3 here is CASSVTGTGGYREQFF. The CDR3 DNA follows: TGTGCCAGCAGCGTGACCGGGACTGGGGGTTATCGTGAGCAGTTCTTC.